These 7 T cell receptor beta chains originate from one sample sequenced in a study of technical replicates of blood from a handful of donors. Assay used: immunoSEQ multiplex PCR; TCRdb lists only in-frame clones, some missing. The table shows some 80,000 clones, with about 91% occurring only once. Sequenced sample: T cells isolated from PBMCs. The receptors derive from a human donor in good health.

The chain couples TRBV7-3 to TRBJ2-1; 8 nucleotides align to TRBD2. The CDR3 is 14 residues long. Per germline, CDR1 SGHTA and CDR2 FQGTGA. The junction had 6 bases not matched to a gene; V was cut back by 4 bases and J by 7 bases. In DNA, the CDR3 is TGTGCCAGCAGCTCGGGACTAGAAAGAAATGAGCAGTTCTTC. Its translation: CASSSGLERNEQFF.

V and J are TRBV5-1 and TRBJ2-7; 10 nucleotides match TRBD2. Germline V CDR1 and CDR2: SGHRS, YFSETQ. Trimming at V came to 5 bases and at J to 5 bases, leaving 4 bases not matched to a gene. The CDR3 covers 13 residues. The CDR3 nucleotides read TGCGCCAGCAGTGCCCTAGCGGGAGACGAGCAGTACTTC. This gives the protein CASSALAGDEQYF. Full variable domain (remainder filled in from reference TRBV5-1 and TRBJ2-7): KAGVTQTPRYLIKTRGQQVTLSCSPISGHRSVSWYQQTPGQGLQFLFEYFSETQRNKGNFPGRFSGRQFSNSRSEMNVSTLELGDSALYLCASSALAGDEQYFGPGTRLTVT.

Only one count was recorded for this clone. The CDR3 coding sequence is TGTGCCAGCAGCCCGGACAGGGTACAAGAGACCCAGTACTTC. Its translation: CASSPDRVQETQYF. The gene calls are TRBV7-2 and TRBJ2-5, with 8 bases lining up with TRBD1. Germline CDR1 and CDR2: SGHTA and FQGNSA. V dropped 5 bases and J dropped 2; count of bases not matched to a gene: 4. The CDR3 extends over 14 amino acids. Supplemented by reference TRBV7-2 and TRBJ2-5, the full variable domain reads GAGVSQSPSNKVTEKGKDVELRCDPISGHTALYWYRQSLGQGLEFLIYFQGNSAPDKSGLPSDRFSAERTGGSVSTLTIQRTQQEDSAVYLCASSPDRVQETQYFGPGTRLLVL.

V usage is TRBV7-9 and J usage is TRBJ1-1, with a weak D call TRBD1 (5 bases). The CDR3 covers 18 residues. V lost 0 bases to trimming and J lost 1 base, with 18 bases between them. The germline V gene encodes CDR1 SEHNR and CDR2 FQNEAQ (reference sequence). CDR3 loop: CASSLAHVSTARNTEAFF. CDR3 nucleotides: TGTGCCAGCAGCTTAGCCCACGTTTCGACAGCTCGGAACACTGAAGCTTTCTTT.

The chain joins TRBV2 to TRBJ2-1, with 8 bases that match TRBD1. The ends lost 4 bases at V and 8 bases at J; junction bases unmatched: 13. The V gene's germline CDR1 is SNHLY and CDR2 FYNNEI. This CDR3 has 16 residues. CDR3 sequence: CASSAVGRGRIDEQFF. DNA for the CDR3: TGTGCCAGCAGTGCTGTGGGCAGGGGGCGTATCGATGAGCAGTTCTTC.

CDR3 sequence (DNA): TGTGCCTGGAAGACAGGGTACGGTCAGCCCCAGCATTTT. This encodes CAWKTGYGQPQHF. J is TRBJ1-5 and V is TRBV30, with 7 bases identical to TRBD1. This CDR3 spans 13 amino acids. Looked up from germline, CDR1 is GTSNPN and CDR2 is SVGIG (reference sequence). V shed 4 bases and J 6 bases; nucleotides not matched to a gene: 6.

The V and J genes are TRBV5-8 and TRBJ2-7, with 10 bases lining up with TRBD1. CDR3 length: 14 amino acids. V lost 3 bases to trimming and J lost 2 bases; unmatched junction nucleotides: 2. Germline lookup yields CDR1 SGHTS and CDR2 YDEGEE. This CDR3 reads CASSSGTGAYEQYF. In DNA form, the CDR3 reads TGTGCCAGCAGCTCCGGGACAGGGGCCTACGAGCAGTACTTC.